The next 10 T cell receptor beta chains were all read from a single sample in a study of T cells in Graves' hyperthyroidism and ophthalmopathy. RNA transcripts provided the source from which TCR beta CDR3 regions were amplified. The HTBI primer set drove a first-round RT-PCR of the TCR CDR3. TCRdb re-analysed the multiplex PCR reads in MiXCR, keeping a single row per CDR3 protein. The data show about 410,000 distinct CDR3 sequences, with under 15% seen just once and approximately 13% held by the top ten. The material sequenced was blood. These receptors were taken from a man younger than 35 with Graves' ophthalmopathy.

In this sample, this clonotype turned up many times. The chain combines TRBV2 with TRBJ2-7, with D maybe TRBD1 (5 bases). The CDR3 extends over 14 amino acids. Germline CDR1 and CDR2: SNHLY and FYNNEI. V lost 5 bases, J lost 0 bases, and 11 bases lay in between. Written as DNA, the CDR3 is TGTGCCAGCAGTAGGACACGCGGCTCCTACGAGCAGTACTTC. Protein: CASSRTRGSYEQYF.

This clonotype was picked up many times. V gene TRBV20-1 combines with J gene TRBJ2-3; no clear D gene. The germline V gene encodes CDR1 DFQATT and CDR2 SNEGSKA (reference sequence). The CDR3 sequence is 11 residues long. CDR3 in DNA: TGCAGCCCTAGGTCCACAGATACGCAGTATTTT. Amino acids: CSPRSTDTQYF.

This clonotype has ten or more counts. V usage is TRBV12-3 or TRBV12-4 and J usage is TRBJ1-2; D gene ambiguous. The CDR3 runs 13 residues. Between the trimmed V and J ends, which lost 5 bases and 0 bases, there was a span of 7 bases. CDR3 nucleotide sequence: TGTGCCAGCAGTCTTACAGCTAACTATGGCTACACCTTC. Protein product: CASSLTANYGYTF.

This clonotype was found many times. The chain uses TRBV4-1 and TRBJ1-1; the D is unclear. The CDR3 covers 17 residues. V was cut by 6 bases and J by 0 bases, with 20 bases left in between. Germline loops: CDR1 MGHRA, CDR2 YSYEKL. The CDR3 is CASSPDGSGVMNTEAFF. CDR3 in DNA: TGCGCCAGCAGTCCGGACGGTTCTGGTGTTATGAACACTGAAGCTTTCTTT.

V gene TRBV7-9 combines with J gene TRBJ1-2; the match to TRBD1 covers 8 bases. The junction had 6 bases not matched to a gene; V was cut back by 4 bases and J by 2 bases. This CDR3 region has 15 residues. CDR1 SEHNR and CDR2 FQNEAQ come from the germline V gene (reference sequence). CDR3 sequence (DNA): TGTGCCAGCAGCTCTGGGACAGGCCGAAACTATGGCTACACCTTC. It codes for CASSSGTGRNYGYTF. The variable domain in full, completed from reference TRBV7-9 and TRBJ1-2, reads DTGVSQNPRHKITKRGQNVTFRCDPISEHNRLYWYRQTLGQGPEFLTYFQNEAQLEKSRLLSDRFSAERPKGSFSTLEIQRTEQGDSAMYLCASSSGTGRNYGYTFGSGTRLTVV.

This clonotype has a count of ten or more. The chain has TRBV27 and TRBJ1-2; tentative D call: TRBD1 (5 bases). Germline CDR1 is MNHEY and CDR2 is SMNVEV (reference sequence). CDR3 length equals 15 residues. V was pared by 5 bases and J by 5 bases, with 18 bases between. This CDR3 is CASSPRAPGRYGYTF. Written as DNA, the CDR3 is TGTGCCAGCAGTCCCAGGGCCCCGGGTAGATATGGCTACACCTTC.

This chain joins TRBV11-2 and TRBJ2-7, with TRBD1 matching 9 bases. The germline V gene encodes CDR1 SGHAT and CDR2 FQNNGV. V gave up 7 bases and J gave up 5 bases; unmatched junction bases: 9. CDR3 length: 14 amino acids. This chain's CDR3 is CASNKPGQGHEQYF. For the CDR3, the DNA is TGTGCCAGCAACAAACCGGGACAGGGCCACGAGCAGTACTTC.

There are many counts of this clonotype. The chain employs TRBV7-9 and TRBJ2-5; D remains ambiguous. The V gene's germline CDR1 is SEHNR and CDR2 FQNEAQ (reference sequence). There are 11 residues in the CDR3. The V end lost 3 bases, the J end lost 7 bases, and 6 bases lay between the germline ends. CDR3: CASSFEVTQYF. CDR3 DNA: TGTGCCAGCAGCTTTGAGGTGACCCAGTACTTC.

The V call is TRBV20-1, the J call TRBJ2-1; maybe TRBD2 (6 bases). This CDR3 spans 21 amino acids. Trimming took 1 base from V and 0 from J, leaving 28 bases between them. Per the germline V gene, CDR1 is DFQATT and CDR2 is SNEGSKA (reference sequence). The chain's CDR3 is CSARVEKFSFWGVSSYNEQFF. The CDR3 nucleotides are TGCAGTGCTAGAGTTGAAAAATTTTCGTTCTGGGGGGTTAGCTCCTACAATGAGCAGTTCTTC.

This clonotype was observed many times. The chain is built from TRBV3-1 and TRBJ2-1, with 7 positions matching TRBD2. The CDR3 is 15 residues long. Germline V lookup: CDR1 LGHDT, CDR2 YNNKEL (reference sequence). With V trimmed by 4 bases and J by 8 bases, 11 bases remained unmatched. The CDR3 DNA reads TGTGCCAGCAGCCCCGGGGGGACTATGTCCCATGAGCAGTTCTTC. It encodes CASSPGGTMSHEQFF.